Listed below are T cell receptor beta chains from one sample, sequenced in a study of blood T cell repertoires in COVID-19. Here immunoSEQ multiplex PCR was the method, and the copy in TCRdb shows in-frame clones only, minus some. The sample carries about 200,000 clones, 65% to 90% recorded once. Sequenced input: PBMCs or T cells enriched from blood (not recorded which). The receptors were sampled from a woman aged 40 to 55 with acute COVID-19. Each CDR3 is given without its conserved first and last residue. The D gene is left open where the match is weak.

d_gene | v_gene | CDR3aa
TRBD1 | TRBV18 | ASSLGQGVLDGYT
- | TRBV11-3 | ASSDFTDTQY
- | TRBV28 | ASSSPARQVTY
TRBD1 | TRBV6-5 | ASSYTGGAGNQPQH
- | TRBV29-1 | SVGLAHYNEQF
- | TRBV28 | ASTPSGGTRGGIQY
TRBD1 | TRBV5-1 | ASSLVGQGTNEQF
- | TRBV3-1/TRBV3-2 | ASSSILGSSYNEQF
TRBD2 | TRBV28 | ASGRGTSGSDEQF
- | TRBV28 | ASTAYNEQF
- | TRBV9 | ASSPRGAGRDTEAF
- | TRBV14 | ASSLTNTGELF
TRBD2 | TRBV14 | ASSPSGRARETQY
TRBD1 | TRBV29-1 | SVDWDRGTPETQY
TRBD1 | TRBV3-1/TRBV3-2 | ASSQDRGGQPQH
- | TRBV11-2 | ASSLRGKGNTGELF
- | TRBV28 | ASSFYSNQPQH
- | TRBV18 | ASSPGEDYEQY
- | TRBV7-6 | ASSLAPSGGGQDTIY
- | TRBV19 | ASSFAATGAGNTIY
TRBD1 | TRBV5-4 | ASSFGQGAADTQY
TRBD2 | TRBV3-1/TRBV3-2 | ASSSGGGPYEQY
- | TRBV5-1 | ASSLAGGGDYGYT
- | TRBV7-2 | ASSSQTRNTGELF
TRBD1 | TRBV2 | ASSEALRGSQPQH
TRBD1 | TRBV7-3 | ASSLDRVGTDTQY
- | TRBV11-3 | ASSAGVGAGANVLT
- | TRBV12-3/TRBV12-4 | ASSRGQYYGYT
- | TRBV28 | ASERGSGNTIY
- | TRBV5-1 | ASSLTAETQY
TRBD1 | TRBV28 | ASSFRQGARGYT
TRBD2 | TRBV24-1 | ATSDTSGTTYNEQF
- | TRBV29-1 | SGDSIAPDYNEQF
TRBD1 | TRBV7-6 | ASSPRPLGQGVGYT
- | TRBV19 | ASSMRWLNTGELF
TRBD1 | TRBV28 | ASSGQGGGGGTDTQY
- | TRBV19 | ASSRTAFDGYT
- | TRBV5-6 | ASSFLAGEQF
TRBD2 | TRBV28 | ASRPKREAYNEQF
TRBD2 | TRBV5-1 | ASSFGTSLSHEQY
TRBD1 | TRBV29-1 | SGHSGTGGNEQF
- | TRBV19 | ASSIVPHEQY
- | TRBV19 | ASSIALIGEQF